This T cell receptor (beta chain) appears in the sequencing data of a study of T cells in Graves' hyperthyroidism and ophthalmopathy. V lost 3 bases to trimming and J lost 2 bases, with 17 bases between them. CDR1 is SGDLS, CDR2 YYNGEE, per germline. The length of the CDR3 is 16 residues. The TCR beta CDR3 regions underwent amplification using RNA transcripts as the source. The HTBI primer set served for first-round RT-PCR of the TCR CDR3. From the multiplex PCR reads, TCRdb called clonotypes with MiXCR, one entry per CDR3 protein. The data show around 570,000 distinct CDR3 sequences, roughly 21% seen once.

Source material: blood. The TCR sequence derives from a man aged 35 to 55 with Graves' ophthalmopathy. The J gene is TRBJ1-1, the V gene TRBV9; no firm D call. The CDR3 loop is CASSAPAAAVNTEAFF. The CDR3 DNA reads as TGTGCCAGCAGCGCCCCCGCAGCGGCGGTTAACACTGAAGCTTTCTTT.